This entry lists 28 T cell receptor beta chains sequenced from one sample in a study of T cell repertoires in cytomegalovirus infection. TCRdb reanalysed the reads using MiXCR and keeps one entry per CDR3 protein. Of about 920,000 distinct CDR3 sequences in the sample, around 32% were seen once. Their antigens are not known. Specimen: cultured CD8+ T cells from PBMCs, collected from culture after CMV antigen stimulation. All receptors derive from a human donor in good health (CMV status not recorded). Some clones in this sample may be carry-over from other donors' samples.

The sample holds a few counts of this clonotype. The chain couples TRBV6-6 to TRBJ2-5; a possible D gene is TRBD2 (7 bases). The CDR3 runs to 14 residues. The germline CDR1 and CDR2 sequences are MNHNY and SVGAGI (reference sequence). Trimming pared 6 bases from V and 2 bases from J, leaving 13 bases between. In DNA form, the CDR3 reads TGTGCCAGCAGCGACGGGGGGCTTCAAGAGACCCAGTACTTC. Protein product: CASSDGGLQETQYF.

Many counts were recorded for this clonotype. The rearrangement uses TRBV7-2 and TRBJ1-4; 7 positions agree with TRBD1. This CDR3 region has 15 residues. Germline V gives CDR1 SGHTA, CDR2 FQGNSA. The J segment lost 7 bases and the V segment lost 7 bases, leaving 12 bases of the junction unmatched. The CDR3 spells CASTNLTGMGEKLFF. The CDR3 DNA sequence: TGTGCCAGCACCAATTTGACAGGGATGGGTGAAAAACTGTTTTTT.

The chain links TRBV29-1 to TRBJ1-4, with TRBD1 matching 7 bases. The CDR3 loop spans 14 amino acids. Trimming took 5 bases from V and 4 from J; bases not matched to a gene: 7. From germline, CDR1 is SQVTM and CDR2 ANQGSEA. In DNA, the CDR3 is TGCAGCGTTATGACCGGGACAGATAATGAAAAACTGTTTTTT. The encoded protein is CSVMTGTDNEKLFF.

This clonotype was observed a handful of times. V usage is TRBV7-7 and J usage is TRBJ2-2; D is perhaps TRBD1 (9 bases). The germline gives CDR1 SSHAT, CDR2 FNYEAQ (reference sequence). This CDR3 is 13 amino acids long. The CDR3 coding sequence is TGTGCTAGCGGGACAGGGCCCACCGGGGAGCTGTTTTTT. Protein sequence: CASGTGPTGELFF.

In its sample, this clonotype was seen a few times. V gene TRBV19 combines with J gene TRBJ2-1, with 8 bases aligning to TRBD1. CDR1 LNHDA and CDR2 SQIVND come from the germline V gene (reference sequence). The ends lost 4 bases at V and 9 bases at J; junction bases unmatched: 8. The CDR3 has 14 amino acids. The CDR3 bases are TGTGCCAGTAGTAGCGGACAGGGTTTGACTGAGCAGTTCTTC. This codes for CASSSGQGLTEQFF.

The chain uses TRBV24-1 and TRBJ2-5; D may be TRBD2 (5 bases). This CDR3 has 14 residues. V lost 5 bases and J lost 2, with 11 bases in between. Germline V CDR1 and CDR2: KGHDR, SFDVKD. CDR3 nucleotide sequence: TGTGCCACCAGTGGGTCAGGACTTCAAGAGACCCAGTACTTC. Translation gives CATSGSGLQETQYF.

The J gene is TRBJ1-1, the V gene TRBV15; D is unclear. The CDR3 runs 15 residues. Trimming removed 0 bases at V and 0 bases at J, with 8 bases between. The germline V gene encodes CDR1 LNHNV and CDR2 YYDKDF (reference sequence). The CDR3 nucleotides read TGTGCCACCAGCAGAGACCGAGAAGTGAACACTGAAGCTTTCTTT. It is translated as CATSRDREVNTEAFF.

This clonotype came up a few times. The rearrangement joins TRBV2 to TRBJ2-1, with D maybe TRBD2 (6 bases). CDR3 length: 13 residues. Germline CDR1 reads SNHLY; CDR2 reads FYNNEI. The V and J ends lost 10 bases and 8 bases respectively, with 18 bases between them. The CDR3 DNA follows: TGTGCCACCTCCCGGGAGAAAGTAGATGAGCAGTTCTTC. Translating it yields CATSREKVDEQFF. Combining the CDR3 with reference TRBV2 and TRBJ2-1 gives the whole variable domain EPEVTQTPSHQVTQMGQEVILRCVPISNHLYFYWYRQILGQKVEFLVSFYNNEISEKSEIFDDQFSVERPDGSNFTLKIRSTKLEDSAMYFCATSREKVDEQFFGPGTRLTVL.

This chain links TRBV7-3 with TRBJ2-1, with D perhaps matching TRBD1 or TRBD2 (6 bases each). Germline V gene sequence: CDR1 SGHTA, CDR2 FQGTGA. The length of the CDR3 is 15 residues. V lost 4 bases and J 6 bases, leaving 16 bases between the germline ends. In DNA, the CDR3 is TGTGCCAGCAGCTCCCACAGGGAGGTCCCCAATGAGCAGTTCTTC. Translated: CASSSHREVPNEQFF.

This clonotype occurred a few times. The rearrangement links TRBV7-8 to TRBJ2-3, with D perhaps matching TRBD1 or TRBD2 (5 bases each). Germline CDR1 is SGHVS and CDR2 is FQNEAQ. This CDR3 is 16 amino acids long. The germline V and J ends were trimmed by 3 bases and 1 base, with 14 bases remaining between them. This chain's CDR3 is CASSLPKMGGTDTQYF. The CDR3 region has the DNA TGTGCCAGCAGCTTGCCGAAGATGGGGGGCACAGATACGCAGTATTTT.

In nucleotides, the CDR3 is TGTGCCAGCAGCCTTCCCCGCACTGAAGCTTTCTTT. This translates into CASSLPRTEAFF. This sequence joins TRBV7-9 and TRBJ1-1; D gene ambiguous. V was cut by 5 bases and J by 4 bases, with 8 bases left in between. The germline V gene encodes CDR1 SEHNR and CDR2 FQNEAQ (reference sequence). The CDR3 spans 12 residues.

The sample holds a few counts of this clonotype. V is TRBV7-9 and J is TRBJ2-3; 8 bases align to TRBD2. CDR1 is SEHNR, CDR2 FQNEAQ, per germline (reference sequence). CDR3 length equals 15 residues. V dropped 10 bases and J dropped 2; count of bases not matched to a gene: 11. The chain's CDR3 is CATRKGGGPTDTQYF. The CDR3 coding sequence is TGTGCCACCCGCAAGGGCGGGGGGCCCACAGATACGCAGTATTTT.

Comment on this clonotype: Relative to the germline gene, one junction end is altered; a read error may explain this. CDR3 in amino acids: CASSIGGTVSMSYIF. The CDR3 DNA sequence: TGTGCCAGTAGTATCGGAGGGACTGTATCTATGAGCTACATCTTC. This chain uses TRBV19 with TRBJ1-2; a possible D gene is TRBD1 (5 bases). From germline, CDR1 is LNHDA and CDR2 SQIVND (reference sequence). The CDR3 totals 15 residues.

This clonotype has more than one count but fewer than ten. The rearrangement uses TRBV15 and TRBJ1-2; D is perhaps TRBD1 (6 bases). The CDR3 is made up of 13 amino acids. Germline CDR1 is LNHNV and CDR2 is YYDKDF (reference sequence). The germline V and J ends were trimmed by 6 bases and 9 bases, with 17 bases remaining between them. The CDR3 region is CATRHGQRLSYTF. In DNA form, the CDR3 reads TGTGCCACCAGGCACGGACAGCGGTTAAGCTACACCTTC.

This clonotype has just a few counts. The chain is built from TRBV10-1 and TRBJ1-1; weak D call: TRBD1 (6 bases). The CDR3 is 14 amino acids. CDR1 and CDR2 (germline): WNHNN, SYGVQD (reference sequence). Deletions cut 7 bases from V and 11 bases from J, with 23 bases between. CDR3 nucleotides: TGCGCCAGCAAGCCGACGGGGGCAGAAGTGAAGGCTTTCTTT. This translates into CASKPTGAEVKAFF.

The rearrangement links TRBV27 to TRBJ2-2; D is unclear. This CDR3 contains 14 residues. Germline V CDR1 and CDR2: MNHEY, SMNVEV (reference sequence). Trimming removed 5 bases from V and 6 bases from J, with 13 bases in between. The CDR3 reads CASSPRGVAGELFF. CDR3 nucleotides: TGTGCCAGCAGTCCCCGTGGGGTTGCCGGGGAGCTGTTTTTT.

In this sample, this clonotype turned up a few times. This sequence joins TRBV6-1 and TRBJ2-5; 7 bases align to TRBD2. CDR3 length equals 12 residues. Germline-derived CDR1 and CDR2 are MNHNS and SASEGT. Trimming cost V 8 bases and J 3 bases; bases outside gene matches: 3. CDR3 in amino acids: CASGLAEETQYF. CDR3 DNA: TGTGCCAGCGGGCTAGCGGAAGAGACCCAGTACTTC.

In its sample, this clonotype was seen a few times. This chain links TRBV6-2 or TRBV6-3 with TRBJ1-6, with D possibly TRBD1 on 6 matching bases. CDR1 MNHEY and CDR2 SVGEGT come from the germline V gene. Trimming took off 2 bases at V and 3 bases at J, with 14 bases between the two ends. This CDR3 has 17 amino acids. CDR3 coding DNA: TGTGCCAGCAGTTACAACCCGGACAGCCACTATAATTCACCCCTCCACTTT. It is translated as CASSYNPDSHYNSPLHF.

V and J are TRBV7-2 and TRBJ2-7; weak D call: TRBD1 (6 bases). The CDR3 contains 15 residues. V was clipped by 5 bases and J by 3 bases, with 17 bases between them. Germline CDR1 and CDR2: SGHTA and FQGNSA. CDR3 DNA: TGTGCCAGCAGCCCCGAACAGGGTATCCTCTACGAGCAGTACTTC. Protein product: CASSPEQGILYEQYF.

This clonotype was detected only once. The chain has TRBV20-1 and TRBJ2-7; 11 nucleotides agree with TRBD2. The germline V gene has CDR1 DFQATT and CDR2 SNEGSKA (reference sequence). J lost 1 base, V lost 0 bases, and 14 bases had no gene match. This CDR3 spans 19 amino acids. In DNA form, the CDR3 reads TGCAGTGCTAGAGATAGTAAGGGGTCTAGCGGGGGGTGGTCCTACGAGCAGTACTTC. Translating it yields CSARDSKGSSGGWSYEQYF.

In DNA, the CDR3 is TGTGCCAGCAACAGACAGGGGGTAAGCACTGAAGCTTTCTTT. Its translation is CASNRQGVSTEAFF. The chain combines TRBV6-5 with TRBJ1-1, with 9 bases that match TRBD1. This CDR3 comprises 14 residues. The germline gives CDR1 MNHEY, CDR2 SVGAGI. J was trimmed by 4 bases and V by 7 bases; bases with no gene match: 7.

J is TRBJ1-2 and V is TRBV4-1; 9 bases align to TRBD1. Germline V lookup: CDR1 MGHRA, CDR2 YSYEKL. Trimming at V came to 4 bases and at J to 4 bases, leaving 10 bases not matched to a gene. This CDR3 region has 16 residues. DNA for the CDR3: TGCGCCAGCAGCCCCTTTAAGACAGGGGGTGGCTATGGCTACACCTTC. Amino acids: CASSPFKTGGGYGYTF.

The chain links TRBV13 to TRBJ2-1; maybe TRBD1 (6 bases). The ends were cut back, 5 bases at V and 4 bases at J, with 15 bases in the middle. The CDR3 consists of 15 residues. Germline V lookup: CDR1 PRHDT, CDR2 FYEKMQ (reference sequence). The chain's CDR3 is CASSQGHLTYNEQFF. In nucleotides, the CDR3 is TGTGCCAGCAGCCAGGGACACCTGACTTACAATGAGCAGTTCTTC.

Here the CDR3 reads CASSHASVRMEQPQHF. The CDR3 DNA reads TGCGCCAGCAGCCATGCCAGCGTTCGGATGGAGCAGCCCCAGCATTTT. V and J are TRBV4-1 and TRBJ1-5; D gene ambiguous. CDR3 size: 16 residues. Germline lookup yields CDR1 MGHRA and CDR2 YSYEKL. The V end lost 3 bases, the J end lost 7 bases, and 19 bases lay between the germline ends.

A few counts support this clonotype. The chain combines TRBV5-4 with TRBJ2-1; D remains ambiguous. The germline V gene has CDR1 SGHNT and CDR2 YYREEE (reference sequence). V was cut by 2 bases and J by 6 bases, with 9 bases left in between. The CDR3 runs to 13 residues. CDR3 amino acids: CASSFSTGNEQFF. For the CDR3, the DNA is TGTGCCAGCAGCTTTTCGACTGGCAATGAGCAGTTCTTC.

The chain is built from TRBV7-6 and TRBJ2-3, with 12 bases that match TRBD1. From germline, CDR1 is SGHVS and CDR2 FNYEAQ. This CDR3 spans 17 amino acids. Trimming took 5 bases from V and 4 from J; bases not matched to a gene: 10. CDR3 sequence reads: CASSPAPGQGASDTQYF. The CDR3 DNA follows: TGTGCCAGCAGCCCAGCCCCGGGACAGGGGGCATCAGATACGCAGTATTTT.

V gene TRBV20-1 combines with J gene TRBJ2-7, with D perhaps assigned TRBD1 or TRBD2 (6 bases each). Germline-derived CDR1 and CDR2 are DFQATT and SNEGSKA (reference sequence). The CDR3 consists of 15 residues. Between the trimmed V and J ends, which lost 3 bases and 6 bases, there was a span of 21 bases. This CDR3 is CSASWLGGKQGEQYV. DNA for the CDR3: TGCAGTGCTAGTTGGCTGGGAGGAAAACAGGGCGAGCAGTACGTC.

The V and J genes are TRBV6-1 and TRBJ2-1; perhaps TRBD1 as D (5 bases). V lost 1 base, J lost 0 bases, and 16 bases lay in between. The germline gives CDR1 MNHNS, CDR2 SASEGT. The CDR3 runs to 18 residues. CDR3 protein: CASSEDGAFSFSYNEQFF. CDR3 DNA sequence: TGTGCCAGCAGTGAAGATGGGGCGTTTAGTTTCTCCTACAATGAGCAGTTCTTC.